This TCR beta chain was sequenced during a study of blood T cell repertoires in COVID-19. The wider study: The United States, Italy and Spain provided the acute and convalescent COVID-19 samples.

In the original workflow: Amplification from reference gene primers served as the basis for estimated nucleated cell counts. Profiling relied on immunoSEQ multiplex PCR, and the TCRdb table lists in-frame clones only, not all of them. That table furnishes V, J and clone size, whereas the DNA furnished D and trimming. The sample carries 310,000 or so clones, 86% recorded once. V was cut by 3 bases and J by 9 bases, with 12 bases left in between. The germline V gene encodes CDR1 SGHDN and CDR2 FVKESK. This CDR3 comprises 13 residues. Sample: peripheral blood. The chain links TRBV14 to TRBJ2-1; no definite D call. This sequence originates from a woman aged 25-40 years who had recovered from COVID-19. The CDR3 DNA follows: TGTGCCAGCAGCCACCCCCCCCGCGGTGAGCAGTTCTTC. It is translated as CASSHPPRGEQFF. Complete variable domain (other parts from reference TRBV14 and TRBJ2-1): EAGVTQFPSHSVIEKGQTVTLRCDPISGHDNLYWYRRVMGKEIKFLLHFVKESKQDESGMPNNRFLAERTGGTYSTLKVQPAELEDSGVYFCASSHPPRGEQFFGPGTRLTVL.